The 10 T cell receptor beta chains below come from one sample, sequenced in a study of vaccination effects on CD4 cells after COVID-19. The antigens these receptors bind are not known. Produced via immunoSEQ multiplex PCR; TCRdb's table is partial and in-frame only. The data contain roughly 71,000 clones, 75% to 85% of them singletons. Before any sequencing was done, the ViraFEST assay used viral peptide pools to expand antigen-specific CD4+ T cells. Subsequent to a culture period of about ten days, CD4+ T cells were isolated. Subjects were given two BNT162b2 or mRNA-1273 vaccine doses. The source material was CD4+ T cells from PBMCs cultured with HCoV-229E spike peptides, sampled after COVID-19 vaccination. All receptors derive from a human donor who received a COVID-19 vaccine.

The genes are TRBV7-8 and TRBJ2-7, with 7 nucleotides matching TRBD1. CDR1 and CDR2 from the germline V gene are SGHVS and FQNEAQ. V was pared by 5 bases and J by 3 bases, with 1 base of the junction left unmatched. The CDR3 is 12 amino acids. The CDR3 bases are TGTGCCAGCAGCCGGACAGGCTACGAGCAGTACGTC. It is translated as CASSRTGYEQYV.

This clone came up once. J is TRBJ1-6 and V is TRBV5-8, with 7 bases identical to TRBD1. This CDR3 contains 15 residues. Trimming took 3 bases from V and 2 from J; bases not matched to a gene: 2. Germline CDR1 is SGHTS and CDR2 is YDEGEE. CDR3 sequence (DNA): TGTGCCAGCAGCTCAACAGGGGCCTATAATTCACCCCTCCACTTT. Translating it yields CASSSTGAYNSPLHF.

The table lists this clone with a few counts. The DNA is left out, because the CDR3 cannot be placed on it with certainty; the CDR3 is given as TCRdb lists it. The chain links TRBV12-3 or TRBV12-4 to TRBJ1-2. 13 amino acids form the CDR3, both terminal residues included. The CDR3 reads CASSSSGRRGYTF.

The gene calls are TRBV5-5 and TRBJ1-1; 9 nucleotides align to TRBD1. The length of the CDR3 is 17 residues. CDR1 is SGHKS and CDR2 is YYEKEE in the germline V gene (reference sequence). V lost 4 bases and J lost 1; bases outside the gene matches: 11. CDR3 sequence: CASSRPPGQGGNTEAFF. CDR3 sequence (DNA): TGTGCCAGCAGCCGACCGCCGGGACAGGGAGGGAACACTGAAGCTTTCTTT.

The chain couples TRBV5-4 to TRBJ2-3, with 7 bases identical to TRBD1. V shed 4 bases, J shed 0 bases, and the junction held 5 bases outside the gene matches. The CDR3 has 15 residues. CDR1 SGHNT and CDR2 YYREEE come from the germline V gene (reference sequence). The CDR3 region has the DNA TGTGCCAGCAGCAACAGACAGGGCAGCACAGATACGCAGTATTTT. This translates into CASSNRQGSTDTQYF.

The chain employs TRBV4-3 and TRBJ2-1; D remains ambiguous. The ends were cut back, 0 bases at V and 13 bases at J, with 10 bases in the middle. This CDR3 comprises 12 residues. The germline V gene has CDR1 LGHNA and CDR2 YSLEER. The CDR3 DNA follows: TGCGCCAGCAGCCAAGATCGTGGGATCCAGTTCTTC. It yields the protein CASSQDRGIQFF.

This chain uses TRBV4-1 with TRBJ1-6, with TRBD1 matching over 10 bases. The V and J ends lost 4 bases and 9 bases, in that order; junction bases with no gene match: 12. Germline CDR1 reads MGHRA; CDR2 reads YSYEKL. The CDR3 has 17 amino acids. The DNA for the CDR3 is TGCGCCAGCAGCCGTCCGCCCGGGACAGGGGAAGGTTCACCCCTCCACTTT. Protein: CASSRPPGTGEGSPLHF.

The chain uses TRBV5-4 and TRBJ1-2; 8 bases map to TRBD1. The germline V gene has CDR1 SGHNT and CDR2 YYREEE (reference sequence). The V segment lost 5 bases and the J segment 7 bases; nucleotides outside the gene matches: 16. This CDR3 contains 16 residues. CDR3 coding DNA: TGTGCCAGCAGGGCCGGGACAGGAATTCGGGGCAGTGGCTACACCTTC. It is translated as CASRAGTGIRGSGYTF.

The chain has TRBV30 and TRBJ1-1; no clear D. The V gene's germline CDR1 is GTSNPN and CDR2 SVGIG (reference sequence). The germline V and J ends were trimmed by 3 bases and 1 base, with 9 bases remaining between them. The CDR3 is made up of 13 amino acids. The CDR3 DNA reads TGTGCCTGGAGCTTATCGCGGAACACTGAAGCTTTCTTT. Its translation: CAWSLSRNTEAFF. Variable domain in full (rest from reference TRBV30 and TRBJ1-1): SQTIHQWPATLVQPVGSPLSLECTVEGTSNPNLYWYRQAAGRGLQLLFYSVGIGQISSEVPQNLSASRPQDRQFILSSKKLLLSDSGFYLCAWSLSRNTEAFFGQGTRLTVV.

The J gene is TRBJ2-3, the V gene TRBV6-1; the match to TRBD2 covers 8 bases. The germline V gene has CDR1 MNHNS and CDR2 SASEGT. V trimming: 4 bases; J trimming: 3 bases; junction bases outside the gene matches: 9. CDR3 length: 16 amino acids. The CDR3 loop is CASSATSGVLTDTQYF. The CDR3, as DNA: TGTGCCAGCAGTGCCACTAGCGGAGTTCTTACAGATACGCAGTATTTT.